The entry below gives a single T cell receptor beta chain sequence along with its context. At one end, the junction sequence differs from germline, possibly due to a read error. The data originate from a study of blood T cells in healthy people across ages. The use of a sample-barcoded 5' primer and a J-beta primer mix characterized a second PCR of roughly 7 to 11 cycles. TCRdb processed the 5' RACE reads anew with MiXCR; each CDR3 protein has one entry. The sample contains around 2 million distinct CDR3 sequences, around 40% of which appear only once. The specimen was blood. This sequence was found in a human donor in good health.

CDR3 coding DNA: TGTGCCATCGGTGAGGAGCCGATCGAGCAGTACTTC. Protein sequence: CAIGEEPIEQYF. The gene calls are TRBV10-3 and TRBJ2-5; D is unresolved. The J call may be wrong; the DNA end is better matched by TRBJ2-7. The germline V gene encodes CDR1 ENHRY and CDR2 SYGVKD. The CDR3 contains 12 residues.